Below are 9 T cell receptor beta chains sequenced from a single sample in a study of blood T cell repertoires in COVID-19. Measured with immunoSEQ multiplex PCR; TCRdb has only the in-frame clones, and not every one. Of a few hundred thousand clones in the sample, 85% to 90% were seen once. The sequencing input was PBMCs or T cells enriched from blood (not recorded which). The receptors originated from a young woman who had recovered from COVID-19.

This clone was observed a few times. The chain joins TRBV7-9 to TRBJ1-1; maybe TRBD1 (6 bases). V was cut by 5 bases and J by 4 bases, with 20 bases left in between. In germline, CDR1 is SEHNR, CDR2 FQNEAQ (reference sequence). The CDR3 contains 16 residues. The CDR3 sequence: CASSTWTALRSTEAFF. The CDR3 DNA sequence: TGTGCCAGCAGCACTTGGACAGCCCTCAGGAGCACTGAAGCTTTCTTT.

The chain employs TRBV5-4 and TRBJ1-5; a possible D gene is TRBD1 (6 bases). The CDR3 is 16 amino acids. Germline CDR1 is SGHNT and CDR2 is YYREEE (reference sequence). The V and J ends lost 4 bases and 7 bases respectively, with 21 bases between them. CDR3 loop: CASSTRGAGEAQPQHF. CDR3 DNA: TGTGCCAGCAGCACCCGGGGGGCCGGGGAAGCCCAGCCCCAGCATTTT. Together with reference TRBV5-4 and TRBJ1-5, the CDR3 gives the full variable domain: ETGVTQSPTHLIKTRGQQVTLRCSSQSGHNTVSWYQQALGQGPQFIFQYYREEENGRGNFPPRFSGLQFPNYSSELNVNALELDDSALYLCASSTRGAGEAQPQHFGDGTRLSIL.

Concerning this clone itself: One end of the junction is discordant with germline, which a read error may explain. The chain employs TRBV6-1 and TRBJ1-2; D is uncertain. This CDR3 has 10 amino acids. Germline values: CDR1 MNHNS, CDR2 SASEGT. The CDR3 sequence is CASSEARRLF. The CDR3 nucleotides read TGTGCCAGCAGTGAAGCACGTCGCCTATTC.

Worth noting for this clone: An end of the junction does not agree with germline; a read error may underlie this. The genes are TRBV6-6 and TRBJ1-6; D is perhaps TRBD1 (6 bases). Germline values: CDR1 MNHNY, CDR2 SVGAGI (reference sequence). The CDR3 runs to 16 residues. The CDR3 DNA reads TGTGCCAGCAGTCACCTCTTGACAGGCTATCATTCACCCCTCCACTTT. It yields the protein CASSHLLTGYHSPLHF.

This clone was observed a single time. This chain links TRBV6-4 with TRBJ2-1; 14 nucleotides agree with TRBD2. In germline, CDR1 is MRHNA, CDR2 SNTAGT. Trimming cost V 2 bases and J 3 bases; bases outside gene matches: 0. The CDR3 sequence is 16 residues long. The CDR3 loop is CASSDGTSGSYNEQFF. CDR3 nucleotide sequence: TGTGCCAGCAGTGACGGGACTAGCGGGAGCTACAATGAGCAGTTCTTC.

This chain uses TRBV5-1 with TRBJ2-3; the D gene is possibly TRBD2 (6 bases). This CDR3 is built from 14 residues. Trimming removed 0 bases from V and 1 base from J, with 6 bases in between. From germline, CDR1 is SGHRS and CDR2 YFSETQ. The CDR3 DNA sequence: TGCGCCAGCAGCTTGGCGGGGGGCACAGATACGCAGTATTTT. Residues: CASSLAGGTDTQYF.

The V and J genes are TRBV6-5 and TRBJ1-2; 7 bases match TRBD1. Trimming took 6 bases from V and 4 from J; bases not matched to a gene: 11. This CDR3 is 15 amino acids long. CDR1 and CDR2 from the germline V gene are MNHEY and SVGAGI. The DNA of the CDR3 is TGTGCCAGCAGGTCAGACGGGGGACAGAGCTATGGCTACACCTTC. Translation gives CASRSDGGQSYGYTF.

This clone has only a few counts. Other DNA sequences from this sample encode an identical CDR3 as well. The J gene is TRBJ1-5, the V gene TRBV19, with TRBD1 identical over 11 bases. V lost 4 bases, J lost 2 bases, and 1 base stayed unmatched. CDR1 LNHDA and CDR2 SQIVND come from the germline V gene (reference sequence). CDR3 size: 15 residues. The CDR3 nucleotides are TGTGCCAGTAGTAGGACAGGGGGCGGCAATCAGCCCCAGCATTTT. Its translation is CASSRTGGGNQPQHF.

The chain is built from TRBV18 and TRBJ1-3; TRBD1 is a possible D gene (5 bases). Between the trimmed V and J ends, which lost 0 bases and 0 bases, there was a span of 9 bases. Germline V lookup: CDR1 KGHSH, CDR2 LQKENI. This CDR3 is 16 amino acids long. For the CDR3, the DNA is TGTGCCAGCTCACCACCAGACAGTTACTCTGGAAACACCATATATTTT. Translated, it gives CASSPPDSYSGNTIYF. Together with reference TRBV18 and TRBJ1-3, the CDR3 gives the full variable domain: NAGVMQNPRHLVRRRGQEARLRCSPMKGHSHVYWYRQLPEEGLKFMVYLQKENIIDESGMPKERFSAEFPKEGPSILRIQQVVRGDSAAYFCASSPPDSYSGNTIYFGEGSWLTVV.